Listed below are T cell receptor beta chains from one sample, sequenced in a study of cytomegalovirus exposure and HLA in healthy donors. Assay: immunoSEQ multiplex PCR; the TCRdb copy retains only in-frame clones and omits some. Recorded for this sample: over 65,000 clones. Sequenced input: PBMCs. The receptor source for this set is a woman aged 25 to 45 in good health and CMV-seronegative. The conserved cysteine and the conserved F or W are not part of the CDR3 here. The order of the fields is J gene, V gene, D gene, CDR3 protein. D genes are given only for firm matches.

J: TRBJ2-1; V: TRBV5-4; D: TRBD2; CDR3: ASSLRTSVNEQF
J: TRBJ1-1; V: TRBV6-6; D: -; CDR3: ASRGQQVTTEAF
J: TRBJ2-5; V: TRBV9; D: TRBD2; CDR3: ASSLGLEGTQY
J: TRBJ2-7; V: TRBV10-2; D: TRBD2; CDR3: ASSENGRATHEQY
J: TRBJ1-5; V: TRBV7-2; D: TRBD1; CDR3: ASSGTGAWQPQH
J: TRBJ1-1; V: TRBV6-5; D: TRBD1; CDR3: ASSSIWTGPNTEAF
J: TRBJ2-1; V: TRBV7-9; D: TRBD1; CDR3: ASSLSGTGENEQF
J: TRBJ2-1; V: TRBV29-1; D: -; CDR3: SVDRVNEQF
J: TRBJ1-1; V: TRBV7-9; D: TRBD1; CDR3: ASSWDRPGTEAF
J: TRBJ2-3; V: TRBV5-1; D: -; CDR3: ASSLRQPDTDTQY
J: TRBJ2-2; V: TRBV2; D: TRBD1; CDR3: ASSGQGGTGELF
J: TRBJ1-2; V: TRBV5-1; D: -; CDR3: ASSFASNYGYT
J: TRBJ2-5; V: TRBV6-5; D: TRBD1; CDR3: ASSTDRGSRKTQY